The rows below give T cell receptor beta chains drawn from one sample of a study of memory CD4+ T cells and cytomegalovirus serostatus. Generated by immunoSEQ multiplex PCR, the TCRdb table keeps only in-frame clones and is missing some. The table lists fewer than 50,000 clones, about 79% of them singletons. The sample consisted of memory CD4+ T cells from blood. The origin of the receptors is an adult in good health and CMV-seronegative. CDR3s include the opening cysteine and the closing phenylalanine or tryptophan. Fields, in order: clone size, D gene, J gene, V gene, CDR3 DNA, CDR3 protein. The D gene is left open where the match is weak. Where a row states a size, it is once, few, many or the class of an expanded clone; other rows omit it.

few NA TRBJ1-3 TRBV5-1 TGCGCCAGTGGGGACCTGAGCTCTGGAAACACCATATATTTT CASGDLSSGNTIYF
NA NA TRBJ2-7 TRBV18 TGTGCCAGCTCACCAAGTGGTTCTACCTACGAGCAGTACTTC CASSPSGSTYEQYF
few NA TRBJ1-2 TRBV6-1 TGTGCCAGCAGTGAAGACAGGCAGGGTGGCTACACCTTC CASSEDRQGGYTF
NA NA TRBJ2-7 TRBV16 TGTGCCAGCAGCCAAAGGATTTCGAGCGGCGGGGAGCAGTACTTC CASSQRISSGGEQYF
few NA TRBJ2-5 TRBV6-5 TGTGCCAGCAGCCCTCCGGGCAGGGAGACCCAGTACTTC CASSPPGRETQYF
NA NA TRBJ1-5 TRBV7-8 TGTGCCAGCAGCTGGGACAGCAATCAGCCCCAGCATTTT CASSWDSNQPQHF
NA NA TRBJ1-5 TRBV28 TGTGCCACCAGGGAGGGGACTCAGCCCCAGCATTTT CATREGTQPQHF
NA NA TRBJ1-1 TRBV5-4 TGTGCCAGCAGTATTGACAGGAACACTGAAGCTTTCTTT CASSIDRNTEAFF
NA NA TRBJ1-2 TRBV30 TGTGCCTGGAATAAGAAGACAGACTATGGCTACACCTTC CAWNKKTDYGYTF
NA NA TRBJ1-2 TRBV6-6 TGTGCCAGCGGGCCTGGGGCACACTATGGCTACACCTTC CASGPGAHYGYTF
NA TRBD1 TRBJ1-2 TRBV5-1 TGCGCCAGCACCGCCGGGACAGGGGGCCTTGGCTACACCTTC CASTAGTGGLGYTF
NA NA TRBJ2-7 TRBV10-3 TGTGCCATCAGGGACAGTCTGGGGGAGCAGTACTTC CAIRDSLGEQYF
NA NA TRBJ1-1 TRBV7-9 TGTGCCAGCAGCCCTGACGACCCGGCTTGGGCTTTCTTT CASSPDDPAWAFF
NA NA TRBJ2-5 TRBV27 TGTGCCAGCAGTTTTAGGGTACAAGAGACCCAGTACTTC CASSFRVQETQYF
NA TRBD2 TRBJ2-1 TRBV19 TGTGCCAGTAGTATACTAGCGGGAGGTGAGCAGTTCTTC CASSILAGGEQFF
NA TRBD1 TRBJ1-5 TRBV27 TGTGCCAGCAGTCCCCTTGGCAGGGGGATACAGCCCCAGCATTTT CASSPLGRGIQPQHF
NA NA TRBJ1-2 TRBV25-1 TGTGCCAGCAGTGATCGAGGGACACACTATGGCTACACCTTC CASSDRGTHYGYTF
NA TRBD2 TRBJ2-1 TRBV4-1 TGCGCCAGCAGCCAACTAGCGGGATTTGCCTACAATGAGCAGTTCTTC CASSQLAGFAYNEQFF
NA NA TRBJ2-1 TRBV5-4 TGTGCCAGCAGCCCTGGACAGATTAGCAATGAGCAGTTCTTC CASSPGQISNEQFF
NA TRBD1 TRBJ1-4 TRBV30 TGTGCCTGTAAAATAGACGGGACAGTGAATGAAAAACTGTTTTTT CACKIDGTVNEKLFF
NA NA TRBJ1-3 TRBV4-1 TGCGCCAGCAGCGGAGCGCCCTCTGGAAACACCATATATTTT CASSGAPSGNTIYF
NA TRBD1 TRBJ1-1 TRBV7-2 TGTGCCAGCAGCTTAACAGGGGACACTGAAGCTTTCTTT CASSLTGDTEAFF
NA NA TRBJ2-1 TRBV5-1 TGCGCCAGCAGCTTGGGCTCCGAGCTCCCCAATGAGCAGTTCTTC CASSLGSELPNEQFF
NA NA TRBJ2-5 TRBV19 TGTGCCAGTAGTATAGGGACGGGGCCAGGGACCCAGTACTTC CASSIGTGPGTQYF
few NA TRBJ1-5 TRBV5-1 TGCGCCAGCAGCCCACCCGGGGGGATTAGCAATCAGCCCCAGCATTTT CASSPPGGISNQPQHF
once TRBD2 TRBJ2-7 TRBV29-1 TGCAGCGTTGACCTAGCGGGAGGGCCCTACGAGCAGTACTTC CSVDLAGGPYEQYF
NA NA TRBJ2-7 TRBV5-5 TGTGCCAGCAGCCAGGGACGGAGCTCCTACGAGCAGTACTTC CASSQGRSSYEQYF
NA NA TRBJ1-1 TRBV13 TGTGCCAGCAGCTTACTAGGAGCAGCAATGAACACTGAAGCTTTCTTT CASSLLGAAMNTEAFF
few TRBD2 TRBJ2-3 TRBV18 TGTGCCAGCTCCACGAGCGGGAGTCTCACAGATACGCAGTATTTT CASSTSGSLTDTQYF
NA NA TRBJ2-1 TRBV29-1 TGCAGCGCTACGCTTGGGATGAGCAGGGGAGAGCAGTTCTTC CSATLGMSRGEQFF
NA TRBD1 TRBJ1-3 TRBV6-6 TGTGCCAGCAGCCGACAGGGAATCTCTGGAAACACCATATATTTT CASSRQGISGNTIYF
few TRBD2 TRBJ2-7 TRBV7-9 TGTGCCAGCAGCCGGACTAGCGGGCGCCTCGAGCAGTACTTC CASSRTSGRLEQYF
NA NA TRBJ1-1 TRBV27 TGTGCCAGCAGTTTATATCGGAACACTGAAGCTTTCTTT CASSLYRNTEAFF
NA NA TRBJ2-3 TRBV7-2 TGTGCCAGCAGCACCCGGGCCCCGGATACGCAGTATTTT CASSTRAPDTQYF
NA NA TRBJ1-1 TRBV5-5 TGTGCCAGCAGCTTGGCAGGTGGGAATGGAGCTTTCTTT CASSLAGGNGAFF
NA TRBD2 TRBJ2-3 TRBV11-3 TGTGCCAGCAGCTCGGGACTAGCGGGAGAGGTAGATACGCAGTATTTT CASSSGLAGEVDTQYF
few TRBD1 TRBJ2-2 TRBV29-1 TGCAGCGCCGGGACAGCCCGTCGGCAGGGCACCGGGGAGCTGTTTTTT CSAGTARRQGTGELFF
NA NA TRBJ2-7 TRBV7-2 TGTGCCAGCAGCTTAGGAGCAGGGAAAAGGTACGAGCAGTACTTC CASSLGAGKRYEQYF
NA NA TRBJ2-1 TRBV9 TGTGCCAGCAGCGTAGAAGTGAGCGGAAGAGACAATGAGCAGTTCTTC CASSVEVSGRDNEQFF
NA NA TRBJ1-2 TRBV19 TGTGCCAGTAGTTCAGCCGGGTCCCTCTATGGCTACACCTTC CASSSAGSLYGYTF
NA NA TRBJ2-7 TRBV6-5 TGTGCCAGCAGTTACGGGCAGGGCGCCTACGAGCAGTACTTC CASSYGQGAYEQYF
NA TRBD1 TRBJ2-2 TRBV18 TGTGCCAGCTCACCTCGGACAGGGGACACCGGGGAGCTGTTTTTT CASSPRTGDTGELFF
NA TRBD2 TRBJ2-5 TRBV25-1 TGTGCCAGCAGTGAATCACTAGCGGGAAAAGAGACCCAGTACTTC CASSESLAGKETQYF
NA TRBD1 TRBJ2-5 TRBV7-2 TGTGCCAGCAGGAAAGACAGGGGGGAGACCCAGTACTTC CASRKDRGETQYF
NA TRBD1 TRBJ2-7 TRBV11-3 TGTGCCAGCAGCTTTTCAGGGGGATACGAGCAGTACTTC CASSFSGGYEQYF
NA NA TRBJ2-3 TRBV2 TGTGCCAGCAGTGAAACGGTAGATACGCAGTATTTT CASSETVDTQYF
NA NA TRBJ2-7 TRBV6-1 TGTGCCAGCAGGACGGGGCGGATCTACGAGCAGTACTTC CASRTGRIYEQYF
NA NA TRBJ2-1 TRBV5-4 TGTGCCAGCAGCTTGGGGCCAAACAATGAGCAGTTCTTC CASSLGPNNEQFF
once NA TRBJ1-1 TRBV7-9 TGTGCCAGCAGCTTACAGGGAAATGCTGAAGCTTTCTTT CASSLQGNAEAFF
NA TRBD2 TRBJ2-1 TRBV7-2 TGTGCCAGCAGTCGACCCGGGACTAGCAAGTACAATGAGCAGTTCTTC CASSRPGTSKYNEQFF
NA TRBD1 TRBJ1-2 TRBV25-1 TGTGCCAGCAGTGGGGGGACAGGGTCTAACTATGGCTACACCTTC CASSGGTGSNYGYTF
NA TRBD1 TRBJ1-2 TRBV6-5 TGTGCCAGCACCTGGACAGGGGGCTGGGGCTACACCTTC CASTWTGGWGYTF
NA NA TRBJ1-1 TRBV4-1 TGCGCCAGCAGCCAAAGGCTACGGGGGCTGCGCGCTTTCTTT CASSQRLRGLRAFF
NA NA TRBJ1-2 TRBV5-4 TGTGCCAGCAGCCCCTGGGGGGTGGGCTACACCTTC CASSPWGVGYTF
few TRBD1 TRBJ1-2 TRBV6-1 TGTGCCAGCATACCCGGCAGGGGGCAAATAGTTGGCTACACCTTC CASIPGRGQIVGYTF
NA TRBD2 TRBJ2-5 TRBV7-3 TGTGCCAGCAGCATCGGGACTAGCGGGAGGCTGGAGACCCAGTACTTC CASSIGTSGRLETQYF
NA NA TRBJ2-2 TRBV10-2 TGCGCCAGCAGTGAGTTTAGAAGCACCGGGGAGCTGTTTTTT CASSEFRSTGELFF
NA NA TRBJ1-5 TRBV4-1 TGCGCCAGCAGCCAAGAGGTGGCAGGGACCAATCAGCCCCAGCATTTT CASSQEVAGTNQPQHF
NA TRBD1 TRBJ1-5 TRBV5-8 TGTGCCAGCGGGACAGGGGGCAATCAGCCCCAGCATTTT CASGTGGNQPQHF